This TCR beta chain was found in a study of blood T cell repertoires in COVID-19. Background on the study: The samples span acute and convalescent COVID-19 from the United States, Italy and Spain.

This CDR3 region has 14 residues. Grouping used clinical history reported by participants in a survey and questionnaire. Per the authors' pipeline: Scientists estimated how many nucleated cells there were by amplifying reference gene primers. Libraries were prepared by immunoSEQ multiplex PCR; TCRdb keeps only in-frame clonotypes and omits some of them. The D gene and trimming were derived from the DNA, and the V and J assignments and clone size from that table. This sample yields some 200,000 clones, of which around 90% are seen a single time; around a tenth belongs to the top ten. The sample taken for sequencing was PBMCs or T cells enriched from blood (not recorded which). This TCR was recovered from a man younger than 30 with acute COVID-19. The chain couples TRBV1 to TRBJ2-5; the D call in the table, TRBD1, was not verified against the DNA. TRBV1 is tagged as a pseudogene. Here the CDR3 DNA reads TGCACCAGCCCCCTACAGGGCTGGCAAGAGACCCAGTACTTC. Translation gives CTSPLQGWQETQYF.